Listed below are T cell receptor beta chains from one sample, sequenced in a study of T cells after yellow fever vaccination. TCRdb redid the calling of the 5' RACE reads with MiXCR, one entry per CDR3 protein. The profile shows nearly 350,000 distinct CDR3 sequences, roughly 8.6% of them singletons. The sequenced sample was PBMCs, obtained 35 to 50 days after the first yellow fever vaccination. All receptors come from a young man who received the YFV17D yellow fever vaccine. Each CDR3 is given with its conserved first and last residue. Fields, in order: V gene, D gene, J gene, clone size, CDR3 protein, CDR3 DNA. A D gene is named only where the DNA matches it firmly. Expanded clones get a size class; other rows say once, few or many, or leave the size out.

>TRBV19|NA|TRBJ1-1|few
CASSNRVYNTEAFF
TGTGCCAGTAGCAACAGGGTCTATAACACTGAAGCTTTCTTT
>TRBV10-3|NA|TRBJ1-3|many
CAISGGRISGNTIYF
TGTGCCATCAGTGGAGGCAGGATCTCTGGAAACACCATATATTTT
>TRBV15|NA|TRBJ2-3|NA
CATSRTTDTQYF
TGTGCCACCAGCCGAACCACAGATACGCAGTATTTT
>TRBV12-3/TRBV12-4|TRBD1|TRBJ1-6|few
CASSSEQPGQTMSSYNSPLHF
TGTGCCAGCAGTTCCGAACAGCCGGGACAGACTATGAGCTCCTATAATTCACCCCTCCACTTT
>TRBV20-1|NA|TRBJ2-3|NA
CSARDRGLTDTQYF
TGCAGTGCTAGAGATCGCGGGCTCACAGATACGCAGTATTTT
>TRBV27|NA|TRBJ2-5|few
CASSPESEDRETQYF
TGTGCCAGCAGTCCGGAATCGGAAGATCGGGAGACCCAGTACTTC
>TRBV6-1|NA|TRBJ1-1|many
CASSQGGGTEAFF
TGTGCCAGCAGCCAAGGGGGGGGGACTGAAGCTTTCTTT
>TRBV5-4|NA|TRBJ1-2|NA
CASSLQGGSYTF
TGTGCCAGCAGCTTACAGGGTGGTAGCTACACCTTC
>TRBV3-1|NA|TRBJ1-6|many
CASSRQTLGSPLHF
TGTGCCAGCAGTCGACAAACCCTCGGTTCACCCCTCCACTTT
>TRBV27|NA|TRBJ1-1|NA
CASSLSKKSYTEAFF
TGTGCCAGCAGTTTATCGAAAAAATCATACACTGAAGCTTTCTTT
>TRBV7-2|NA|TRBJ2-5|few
CASSPTTQETQYF
TGTGCCAGCAGCCCAACAACCCAAGAGACCCAGTACTTC
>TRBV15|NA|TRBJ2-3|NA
CATSRGPKGTDTQYF
TGTGCCACCAGCAGAGGGCCAAAAGGCACAGATACGCAGTATTTT
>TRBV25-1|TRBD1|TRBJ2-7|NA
CASSENRGQGSYEQYF
TGTGCCAGCAGTGAAAATAGGGGGCAGGGGTCCTACGAGCAGTACTTC
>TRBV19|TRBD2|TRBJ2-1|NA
CASSITASGVAYNEQFF
TGTGCCAGTAGTATAACCGCAAGCGGGGTCGCCTACAATGAGCAGTTCTTC
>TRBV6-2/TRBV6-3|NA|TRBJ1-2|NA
CASSLETGLPVYGYTF
TGTGCCAGCAGTCTAGAGACAGGCCTCCCCGTCTATGGCTACACCTTC
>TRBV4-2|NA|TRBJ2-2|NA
CASRPGQEGNTGELFF
TGTGCCAGCAGACCCGGACAGGAGGGCAACACCGGGGAGCTGTTTTTT
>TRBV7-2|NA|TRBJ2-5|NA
CASSSTNLRETQYF
TGTGCCAGCAGCTCTACAAACTTGAGGGAGACCCAGTACTTC
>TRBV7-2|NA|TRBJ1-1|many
CASSLTGPNTEAFF
TGTGCCAGCAGCTTAACAGGGCCGAACACTGAAGCTTTCTTT
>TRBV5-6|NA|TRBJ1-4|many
CASSLDRNEKLFF
TGTGCCAGCAGCTTAGACAGGAATGAAAAACTGTTTTTT
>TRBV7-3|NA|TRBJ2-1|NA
CASSLNTNSYNEQFF
TGTGCCAGCAGCTTAAATACGAACTCCTACAATGAGCAGTTCTTC
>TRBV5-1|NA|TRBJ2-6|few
CASSFIDNVLTF
TGCGCCAGCAGCTTCATAGACAACGTCCTGACTTTC
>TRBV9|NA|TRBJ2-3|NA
CASSYPGGTQYF
TGTGCCAGTTCCTATCCCGGGGGTACGCAGTATTTT
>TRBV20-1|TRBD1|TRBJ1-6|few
CSVGRTGGSSPLHF
TGCAGTGTAGGGCGAACAGGGGGCTCTTCACCCCTCCACTTT
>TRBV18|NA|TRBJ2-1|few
CASSLGTDHYNEQFF
TGTGCCAGCTCACTCGGGACGGACCATTACAATGAGCAGTTCTTC
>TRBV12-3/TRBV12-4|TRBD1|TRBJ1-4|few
CASSLSDRGYEKLFF
TGTGCCAGCAGTTTATCCGACAGGGGGTATGAAAAACTGTTTTTT
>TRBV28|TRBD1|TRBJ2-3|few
CASSPDRGSDTQYF
TGTGCCAGCAGTCCGGACAGGGGCTCAGATACGCAGTATTTT
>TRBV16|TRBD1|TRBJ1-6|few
CASSQSMGKWDSSYNSPLHF
TGTGCCAGCAGCCAATCAATGGGAAAGTGGGACAGCTCCTATAATTCACCCCTCCACTTT
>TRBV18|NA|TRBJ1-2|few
CASSAGARIYGYTF
TGTGCCAGCTCAGCTGGGGCGCGAATCTATGGCTACACCTTC
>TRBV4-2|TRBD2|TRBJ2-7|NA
CASSQLAGGKYEQYF
TGTGCCAGCAGCCAATTAGCGGGGGGCAAATACGAGCAGTACTTC
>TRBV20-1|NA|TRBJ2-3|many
CSASGVGSGTDTQYF
TGCAGTGCTAGTGGGGTAGGGTCCGGCACAGATACGCAGTATTTT
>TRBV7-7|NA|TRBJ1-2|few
CASSEAPRFNYGYTF
TGTGCCAGCAGCGAAGCACCGAGGTTTAACTATGGCTACACCTTC
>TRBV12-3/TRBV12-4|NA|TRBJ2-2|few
CASSLTPAGELFF
TGTGCCAGCAGTTTGACACCGGCCGGGGAGCTGTTTTTT
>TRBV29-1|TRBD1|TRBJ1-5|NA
CSAQGAYNQPQHF
TGCAGCGCACAGGGGGCTTACAATCAGCCCCAGCATTTT
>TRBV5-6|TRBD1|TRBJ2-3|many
CASSWDRTGGTDTQYF
TGTGCCAGCAGCTGGGATCGAACAGGGGGGACAGATACGCAGTATTTT
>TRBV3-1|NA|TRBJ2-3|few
CASSHGPPTDTQYF
TGTGCCAGCAGCCATGGACCTCCCACAGATACGCAGTATTTT
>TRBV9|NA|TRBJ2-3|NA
CASSAEVAYSTDTQYF
TGTGCCAGCAGCGCCGAGGTAGCGTATAGCACAGATACGCAGTATTTT
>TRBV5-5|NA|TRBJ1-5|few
CASSVRDSQPQHF
TGTGCCAGCAGCGTAAGGGATTCTCAGCCCCAGCATTTT
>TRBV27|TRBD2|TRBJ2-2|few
CASSRSGGWTGELFF
TGTGCCAGCAGTAGGAGCGGGGGGTGGACCGGGGAGCTGTTTTTT
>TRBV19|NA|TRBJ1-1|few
CASSTEQGEAFF
TGTGCCAGTAGTACGGAACAGGGTGAAGCTTTCTTT
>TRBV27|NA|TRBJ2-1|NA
CASSFWAGGQGGLEQFF
TGTGCCAGCAGTTTTTGGGCCGGTGGGCAGGGGGGTCTTGAGCAGTTCTTC
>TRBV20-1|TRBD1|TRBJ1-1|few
CSARSGQGGDTEAFF
TGCAGTGCTAGGTCGGGACAGGGGGGTGACACTGAAGCTTTCTTT
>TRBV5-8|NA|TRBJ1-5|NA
CASSLGDYSNQPQHF
TGTGCCAGCAGCTTGGGAGATTATAGCAATCAGCCCCAGCATTTT
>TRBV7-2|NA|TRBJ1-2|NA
CASSLDRAPYGYTF
TGTGCCAGCAGCTTAGACAGGGCTCCCTATGGCTACACCTTC
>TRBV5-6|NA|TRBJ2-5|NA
CASSLEAPGRETQYF
TGTGCCAGCAGCTTGGAGGCCCCGGGGCGAGAGACCCAGTACTTC
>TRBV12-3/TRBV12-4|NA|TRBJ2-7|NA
CASSLSPDSYEQYF
TGTGCCAGCAGTTTAAGTCCAGACTCCTACGAGCAGTACTTC
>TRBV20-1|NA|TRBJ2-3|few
CSAFRGRTDTQYF
TGCAGTGCTTTTCGGGGACGCACAGATACGCAGTATTTT
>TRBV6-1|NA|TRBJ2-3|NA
CASRKSPIRVLTDTQYF
TGTGCCAGCCGAAAGTCCCCAATTAGGGTCCTCACAGATACGCAGTATTTT
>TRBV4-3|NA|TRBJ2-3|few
CASSQDVAASDTQYF
TGCGCCAGCAGCCAAGATGTGGCTGCCTCGGATACGCAGTATTTT
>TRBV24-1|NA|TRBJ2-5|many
CATSDGPTETQYF
TGTGCCACCAGTGATGGTCCTACGGAGACCCAGTACTTC
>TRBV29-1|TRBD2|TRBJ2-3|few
CSGLAGGTDTQYF
TGCAGCGGACTAGCGGGGGGTACAGATACGCAGTATTTT
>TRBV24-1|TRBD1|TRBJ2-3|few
CATGTGGADTQYF
TGTGCCACCGGGACAGGGGGCGCGGATACGCAGTATTTT
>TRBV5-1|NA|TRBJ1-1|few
CASSRAPFLDEAFF
TGCGCCAGCAGCCGAGCCCCGTTTCTTGATGAAGCTTTCTTT
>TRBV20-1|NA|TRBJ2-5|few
CSARSDWAGTQYF
TGCAGTGCTAGATCGGATTGGGCGGGGACCCAGTACTTC
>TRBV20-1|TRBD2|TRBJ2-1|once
CSAAGGLAGVNEQFF
TGCAGTGCCGCGGGGGGGCTAGCGGGGGTCAATGAGCAGTTCTTC